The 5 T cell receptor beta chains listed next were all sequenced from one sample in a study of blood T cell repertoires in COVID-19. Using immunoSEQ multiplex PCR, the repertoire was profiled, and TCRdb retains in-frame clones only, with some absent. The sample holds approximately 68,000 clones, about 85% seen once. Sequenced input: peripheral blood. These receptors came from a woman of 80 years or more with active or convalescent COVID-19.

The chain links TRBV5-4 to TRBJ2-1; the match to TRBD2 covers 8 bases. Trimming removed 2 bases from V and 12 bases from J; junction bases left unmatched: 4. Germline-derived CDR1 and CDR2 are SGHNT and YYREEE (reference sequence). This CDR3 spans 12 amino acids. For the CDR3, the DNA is TGTGCCAGCAGCTTCGACCGGGAGGGGCAGTTCTTC. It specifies CASSFDREGQFF. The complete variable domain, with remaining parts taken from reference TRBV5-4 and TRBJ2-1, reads ETGVTQSPTHLIKTRGQQVTLRCSSQSGHNTVSWYQQALGQGPQFIFQYYREEENGRGNFPPRFSGLQFPNYSSELNVNALELDDSALYLCASSFDREGQFFGPGTRLTVL.

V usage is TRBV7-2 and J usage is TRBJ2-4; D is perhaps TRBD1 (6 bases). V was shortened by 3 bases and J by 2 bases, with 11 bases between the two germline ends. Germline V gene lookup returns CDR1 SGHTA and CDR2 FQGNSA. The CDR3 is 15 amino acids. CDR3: CASSFQQGPKNIQYF. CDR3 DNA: TGTGCCAGCAGCTTTCAACAGGGCCCCAAAAACATTCAGTACTTC.

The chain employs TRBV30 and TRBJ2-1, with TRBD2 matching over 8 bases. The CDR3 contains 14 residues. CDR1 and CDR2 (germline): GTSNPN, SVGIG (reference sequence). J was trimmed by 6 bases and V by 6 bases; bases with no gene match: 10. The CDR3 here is CACRGGLVFNEQFF. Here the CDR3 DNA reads TGTGCCTGTCGGGGGGGACTAGTCTTCAATGAGCAGTTCTTC.

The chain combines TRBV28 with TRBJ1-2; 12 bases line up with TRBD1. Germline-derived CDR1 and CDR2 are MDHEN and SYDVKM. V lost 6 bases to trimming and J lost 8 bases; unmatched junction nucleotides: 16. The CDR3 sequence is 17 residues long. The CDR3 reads CASSPAGTGGFRGGYTF. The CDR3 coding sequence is TGTGCCAGCAGCCCGGCTGGGACAGGGGGCTTTAGAGGAGGCTACACCTTC.

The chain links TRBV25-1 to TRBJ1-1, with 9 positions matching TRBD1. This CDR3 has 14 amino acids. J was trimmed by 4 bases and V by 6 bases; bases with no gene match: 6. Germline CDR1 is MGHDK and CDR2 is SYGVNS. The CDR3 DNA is TGTGCCAGCAGCGCAACAGGGGGCGGCACTGAAGCTTTCTTT. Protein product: CASSATGGGTEAFF.